Listed below are T cell receptor beta chains from one sample, sequenced in a study of T cells after yellow fever vaccination. MiXCR was run by TCRdb on the 5' RACE reads, yielding one entry per CDR3 protein. This sample has 610,000 or so distinct CDR3 sequences; 9% to 15% occur once, and the top ten carry 15%. Sequenced here: PBMCs, sampled on the day of the yellow fever booster vaccination. Receptor source: a man aged 30-40 years who received the YFV17D yellow fever vaccine. Each CDR3 is given with its conserved first and last residue. A D gene is named only where the DNA matches it firmly. Size is stated for part of the rows, as once, few or many counts, or as a class when the clone is expanded.

.	TRBD2	TRBJ2-2	TRBV5-6	TGTGCCAGCAGCTCGGGACTAGCGGGAGGGCCGGTTTTCGGGGAGCTGTTTTTT	CASSSGLAGGPVFGELFF
.	.	TRBJ2-3	TRBV6-1	TGTGCCAGCATTGAAGAAGCGGCTAGCACAGATACGCAGTATTTT	CASIEEAASTDTQYF
.	.	TRBJ2-7	TRBV5-6	TGTGCCAGCAGCTTACAACAGAACTCCTACGAGCAGTACTTC	CASSLQQNSYEQYF
few	TRBD2	TRBJ2-5	TRBV4-3	TGCGCCAGCAGCCAAGGAGCGACTAGCGGGACCTCCCAAGAGACCCAGTACTTC	CASSQGATSGTSQETQYF
few	.	TRBJ2-3	TRBV15	TGTGCCACCCGGCGGACGGGACCCGACACAGATACGCAGTATTTT	CATRRTGPDTDTQYF
.	.	TRBJ2-2	TRBV7-8	TGTGCCAGCAGCCAAGGGGTGGACACCGGGGAGCTGTTTTTT	CASSQGVDTGELFF
many	.	TRBJ2-1	TRBV5-1	TGCGCCAGCAGTGTTGGGCAGGGAGGAAATGAGCAGTTCTTC	CASSVGQGGNEQFF
few	.	TRBJ2-4	TRBV20-1	TGCAGTGCTAGAGGTTACCAAGTGGGGGACATTCAGTACTTC	CSARGYQVGDIQYF
few	TRBD1	TRBJ2-1	TRBV20-1	TGCAGTGCAGGGGGACAGGGGGCCTTTTCGAACAATGAGCAGTTCTTC	CSAGGQGAFSNNEQFF
few	TRBD2	TRBJ2-7	TRBV7-2	TGTGCCAGCAGCACCCGGACTAGCGGGAGGCCTTCCTACGAGCAGTACTTC	CASSTRTSGRPSYEQYF
.	TRBD2	TRBJ2-3	TRBV2	TGTGCCAGCCCCACCGCGGGACTAGCGGGAGGGTTTACAGATACGCAGTATTTT	CASPTAGLAGGFTDTQYF
few	.	TRBJ2-1	TRBV7-9	TGTGCCAGCAATTTACTACTAGCTGGAGGAAATGAGCAGTTCTTC	CASNLLLAGGNEQFF
few	TRBD2	TRBJ2-3	TRBV24-1	TGTGCCACCAGTGACACCCTGGGGACTAGCGGAAGAGAGACAGATACGCAGTATTTT	CATSDTLGTSGRETDTQYF
.	.	TRBJ2-7	TRBV29-1	TGCAGTGCCCTGGTCCTGGGTGGAGAGCAGTACTTC	CSALVLGGEQYF
few	TRBD2	TRBJ2-5	TRBV7-2	TGTGCCAGCAGCCCGACGGGACTAGCGGGAAGAGAGACCCAGTACTTC	CASSPTGLAGRETQYF
few	TRBD1	TRBJ1-1	TRBV27	TGTGCCAGCAGTTTATCCCCACAGGGGTGGACTGAAGCTTTCTTT	CASSLSPQGWTEAFF
.	.	TRBJ1-1	TRBV11-2	TGTGCCAGCAGCCCACACGGGGGGGCGAACACTGAAGCTTTCTTT	CASSPHGGANTEAFF
.	TRBD2	TRBJ2-3	TRBV6-1	TGTGCCAGCAGATGGACTAGCGGACTTACAGATACGCAGTATTTT	CASRWTSGLTDTQYF
few	.	TRBJ2-5	TRBV6-5	TGTGCCAGCAGTTACTTGCCTAGCAGTTTCCAAGAGACCCAGTACTTC	CASSYLPSSFQETQYF
.	TRBD2	TRBJ2-1	TRBV4-2	TGTGCCAGCAGCCCGCCGGGACTAGCGGGAGTGGGGGGCTACAATGAGCAGTTCTTC	CASSPPGLAGVGGYNEQFF
few	.	TRBJ2-7	TRBV6-5	TGTGCCAGCAGTTACTCGAAAGTCGGGAGCTCCTACGAGCAGTACTTC	CASSYSKVGSSYEQYF
few	TRBD1	TRBJ1-3	TRBV5-1	TGCGCCAGCAGCTTCACAGGGGGCAAAGGAAACACCATATATTTT	CASSFTGGKGNTIYF
many	.	TRBJ1-6	TRBV12-3/TRBV12-4	TGTGCCAGCAGTTTGGGTCAAGGGAATAATTCACCCCTCCACTTT	CASSLGQGNNSPLHF
.	TRBD2	TRBJ2-3	TRBV6-2/TRBV6-3	TGTGCCAGCAGTCAAAGGACTAGCGGGCACACAGATACGCAGTATTTT	CASSQRTSGHTDTQYF
few	TRBD2	TRBJ2-4	TRBV20-1	TGCAGTGCTAGCGAATACTTGGGACTAGCGGGAGGGCCGGGAAACATTCAGTACTTC	CSASEYLGLAGGPGNIQYF
.	.	TRBJ2-1	TRBV5-1	TGCGCCAGCAGCCCGGGGACCGTCCGGAATGAGCAGTTCTTC	CASSPGTVRNEQFF
few	.	TRBJ1-1	TRBV5-1	TGCGCCAGCAGCGTGACCGATGCCGCGGGGGCGGAAGCTTTCTTT	CASSVTDAAGAEAFF
.	.	TRBJ1-2	TRBV30	TGTGCCTGGAGTGTACGGGGAAACTATGGCTACACCTTC	CAWSVRGNYGYTF
few	.	TRBJ1-4	TRBV7-8	TGTGCCAGCAGCTTAGCGACCGGGGTCTATGAAAAACTGTTTTTT	CASSLATGVYEKLFF
many	TRBD1	TRBJ2-7	TRBV5-1	TGCGCCAGCAGCCCACCGGACAGGACCTACGAGCAGTACTTC	CASSPPDRTYEQYF
many	TRBD1	TRBJ2-7	TRBV29-1	TGCAGCGTTCTCGGACAGGGGTCTACCTACGAGCAGTACTTC	CSVLGQGSTYEQYF
few	.	TRBJ2-2	TRBV29-1	TGCAGCGTTGAAGTTCTAAGCGCGGGGGAGCTGTTTTTT	CSVEVLSAGELFF